This is a list of T cell receptor beta chains from one sample in a study of T cell changes during pregnancy in multiple sclerosis. The method was immunoSEQ multiplex PCR; TCRdb's version includes in-frame clones alone and lacks a portion of them. The sample lists around 100,000 clones; 80% to 95% were seen once. The sample consisted of peripheral blood, taken after pregnancy. The receptors here all came from a female donor with multiple sclerosis, enrolled in a pregnancy study. Both conserved end residues are part of each CDR3. A D gene is named only where the DNA matches it firmly. Clone size is stated in some rows and not others, as once, few, many or a class when expanded.

V	size	J	D	CDR3	DNA
TRBV11-2	.	TRBJ2-4	TRBD2	CASSLATSKNIQYF	TGTGCCAGCAGCTTAGCGACTAGCAAGAACATTCAGTACTTC
TRBV28	.	TRBJ1-1	.	CASSFLPPGQYGAFF	TGTGCCAGCAGTTTCTTGCCCCCAGGACAGTACGGAGCTTTCTTT
TRBV7-2	.	TRBJ1-4	.	CASSFAFGTAGEKLFF	TGTGCCAGCAGCTTTGCCTTCGGGACTGCTGGTGAAAAACTGTTTTTT
TRBV5-5	.	TRBJ1-5	.	CASSLEQYHQPQHF	TGTGCCAGCAGCTTGGAACAGTACCATCAGCCCCAGCATTTT
TRBV2	.	TRBJ2-2	TRBD1	CASRGQLNTGELFF	TGTGCCAGCAGGGGACAGTTAAACACCGGGGAGCTGTTTTTT
TRBV18	.	TRBJ1-2	TRBD1	CASSPQLGQGGDGYTF	TGTGCCAGCTCACCACAACTCGGGCAGGGGGGAGATGGCTACACCTTC
TRBV5-1	.	TRBJ2-7	.	CASSLAGAPEQYF	TGCGCCAGCAGCTTGGCAGGGGCCCCCGAGCAGTACTTC
TRBV5-3	.	TRBJ2-6	TRBD2	CARSAGTRYSGANVLTF	TGTGCCAGAAGCGCCGGGACTAGATACTCTGGGGCCAACGTCCTGACTTTC
TRBV6-5	.	TRBJ1-6	.	CASSPLASYNSPLHF	TGTGCCAGCAGTCCCCTGGCCTCCTATAATTCACCCCTCCACTTT
TRBV30	.	TRBJ2-2	.	CAWSSGSPGELFF	TGTGCCTGGAGTTCAGGTAGTCCCGGGGAGCTGTTTTTT
TRBV6-4	once	TRBJ2-1	TRBD1	CASSDARDSNGQFF	TGTGCCAGCAGTGACGCCCGGGACAGTAATGGGCAGTTCTTC
TRBV5-4	.	TRBJ1-2	.	CASSATGEIGYGYTF	TGTGCCAGCAGCGCTACAGGAGAGATAGGGTATGGCTACACCTTC
TRBV10-3	.	TRBJ2-7	TRBD1	CAISATGGSYEQYF	TGTGCCATCAGCGCGACAGGGGGCTCCTACGAGCAGTACTTC
TRBV10-3	.	TRBJ2-3	TRBD1	CAISAPGTETDTQYF	TGTGCCATCAGTGCCCCCGGGACAGAAACAGATACGCAGTATTTT
TRBV7-3	.	TRBJ1-6	.	CASSSVRPLHF	TGTGCCAGCAGCTCGGTACGGCCCCTCCACTTT
TRBV7-9	.	TRBJ2-3	.	CASSTPDTQYF	TGTGCCAGCAGCACTCCAGATACGCAGTATTTT
TRBV7-6	once	TRBJ1-5	TRBD1	CASSFRQGQQPQHF	TGTGCCAGCAGCTTTCGACAGGGACAACAGCCCCAGCATTTT
TRBV28	.	TRBJ2-7	TRBD1	CASSPYRGTISYEQYF	TGTGCCAGCAGCCCTTACAGGGGGACGATCTCCTACGAGCAGTACTTC
TRBV7-3	.	TRBJ2-2	TRBD2	CASSPRTSGSDNTGELFF	TGTGCCAGCAGCCCCCGGACTAGCGGGAGCGATAACACCGGGGAGCTGTTTTTT
TRBV4-3	.	TRBJ2-1	TRBD2	CASSQVGSGGLNEQFF	TGCGCCAGCAGCCAAGTGGGTAGCGGGGGACTCAATGAGCAGTTCTTC
TRBV15	.	TRBJ2-1	TRBD2	CATSMWTSGGGDEQFF	TGTGCCACCAGCATGTGGACTAGCGGGGGGGGTGATGAGCAGTTCTTC
TRBV6-5	.	TRBJ2-2	TRBD2	CASSLLAGYGELFF	TGTGCCAGCAGTCTACTAGCGGGGTATGGGGAGCTGTTTTTT
TRBV19	.	TRBJ1-2	.	CASGSGATLGIIYGYTF	TGTGCCAGTGGCTCAGGGGCGACATTGGGGATAATTTATGGCTACACCTTC
TRBV28	.	TRBJ2-1	TRBD2	CASRLSGLAGSEQFF	TGTGCCAGCAGGCTTAGCGGACTAGCGGGATCTGAGCAGTTCTTC
TRBV7-3	.	TRBJ2-7	.	CASSLTGSAKDEQYF	TGTGCCAGCAGCTTGACTGGTAGCGCAAAGGACGAGCAGTACTTC
TRBV30	.	TRBJ1-2	TRBD1	CAWTLGRGQGSGYGYTF	TGTGCCTGGACCCTCGGGCGGGGACAGGGGAGCGGCTATGGCTACACCTTC
TRBV13	few	TRBJ1-2	.	CASSLDWSGGYTF	TGTGCCAGCAGCTTAGACTGGAGCGGGGGCTACACCTTC
TRBV29-1	.	TRBJ2-1	TRBD1	CSVDGDRSYNEQFF	TGCAGCGTTGACGGGGACAGATCCTACAATGAGCAGTTCTTC
TRBV7-7	.	TRBJ2-1	.	CASSRNSYNEQFF	TGTGCCAGCAGTCGTAACTCCTACAATGAGCAGTTCTTC
TRBV15	few	TRBJ2-3	.	CATSRGELDTQYF	TGTGCCACCAGCAGAGGGGAGCTGGATACGCAGTATTTT
TRBV15	.	TRBJ1-5	.	CATSRQTGPQHF	TGTGCCACCAGCAGACAGACAGGGCCCCAGCATTTT
TRBV4-3	.	TRBJ2-2	TRBD1	CASSHQGEPNTGELFF	TGCGCCAGCAGCCATCAGGGGGAGCCGAACACCGGGGAGCTGTTTTTT
TRBV6-5	.	TRBJ2-2	.	CASSSYSGELFF	TGTGCCAGCAGTTCGTATTCGGGGGAGCTGTTTTTT
TRBV7-2	.	TRBJ1-1	.	CASSRQGAAEAFF	TGTGCCAGCAGCCGACAAGGGGCCGCTGAAGCTTTCTTT
TRBV5-8	.	TRBJ2-1	TRBD2	CASSGGVYNEQFF	TGTGCCAGCAGCGGGGGGGTTTACAATGAGCAGTTCTTC
TRBV6-1	.	TRBJ2-3	TRBD2	CASSDTSGSSDTQYF	TGTGCCAGCAGTGACACTAGCGGGAGTTCCGATACGCAGTATTTT
TRBV9	.	TRBJ2-1	TRBD2	CASRSGREGEQFF	TGTGCCAGCAGGAGCGGGAGGGAGGGTGAGCAGTTCTTC
TRBV6-6	.	TRBJ2-3	.	CASSYSRGLDTQYF	TGTGCCAGCAGTTACTCGAGAGGTTTGGATACGCAGTATTTT
TRBV6-1	.	TRBJ1-2	.	CASSEGAAGNYGYTF	TGTGCCAGCAGTGAGGGGGCAGCCGGTAACTATGGCTACACCTTC
TRBV11-2	once	TRBJ2-7	TRBD1	CASSLVRGRFHEQYF	TGTGCCAGCAGCTTAGTCAGGGGGCGCTTCCACGAGCAGTACTTC
TRBV13	.	TRBJ2-3	.	CASSSADTQYF	TGTGCCAGCAGTAGCGCAGATACGCAGTATTTT
TRBV6-1	.	TRBJ1-6	.	CASSDRVNSPLHF	TGTGCCAGCAGTGACAGGGTAAATTCACCCCTCCACTTT
TRBV7-9	.	TRBJ1-2	TRBD1	CASTGQGVGGYTF	TGTGCCAGCACCGGACAGGGAGTGGGGGGCTACACCTTC
TRBV19	.	TRBJ2-1	TRBD2	CASSIIGLAGGYNEQFF	TGTGCCAGTAGTATAATAGGACTAGCGGGAGGGTACAATGAGCAGTTCTTC
TRBV6-1	.	TRBJ2-7	TRBD2	CASSGLAGSLYEQYF	TGTGCCAGCAGTGGACTAGCGGGTTCCCTCTACGAGCAGTACTTC
TRBV5-1	.	TRBJ1-1	TRBD1	CASSLDGQGVNTEAFF	TGCGCCAGCAGCTTGGACGGCCAGGGGGTGAACACTGAAGCTTTCTTT
TRBV30	.	TRBJ2-7	TRBD2	CAWSVSGGPYEQYF	TGTGCCTGGAGTGTAAGCGGGGGGCCCTACGAGCAGTACTTC
TRBV6-5	once	TRBJ1-1	.	CASSSLSGDTEAFF	TGTGCCAGCAGTTCCCTATCAGGGGACACTGAAGCTTTCTTT
TRBV6-6	.	TRBJ2-5	TRBD2	CASRAGTSGSRETQYF	TGTGCCAGCAGGGCCGGGACTAGCGGGAGCAGGGAGACCCAGTACTTC
TRBV19	.	TRBJ2-6	TRBD1	CASRPRDRLHSGANVLTF	TGTGCCAGTAGGCCCCGGGACAGGCTCCATTCTGGGGCCAACGTCCTGACTTTC
TRBV6-1	.	TRBJ1-4	TRBD1	CASSETPGQPREEKLFF	TGTGCCAGCAGTGAAACCCCGGGACAGCCCAGGGAGGAAAAACTGTTTTTT
TRBV5-1	.	TRBJ1-3	.	CASSLSPGMEGNTIYF	TGCGCCAGCAGCTTGTCACCGGGTATGGAGGGAAACACCATATATTTT
TRBV7-3	.	TRBJ2-1	.	CASSPGEELGDNEQFF	TGTGCCAGCAGCCCGGGAGAAGAGCTGGGCGACAATGAGCAGTTCTTC
TRBV7-9	.	TRBJ2-3	.	CASSPGLLPDTQYF	TGTGCCAGCAGCCCCGGACTGCTGCCAGATACGCAGTATTTT